These 23 T cell receptor beta chains were all obtained from the same sample, sequenced in a study of regulatory T cells in long-lasting Graves disease. With iRepertoire HTBI primers and Arm-PCR of CDR3 regions, TCR beta libraries were built. MiXCR, applied by TCRdb to the multiplex PCR reads, yields one record per CDR3 protein. Found here are some 500,000 distinct CDR3 sequences, approximately 13% of them singletons; the top ten hold 10%. Time point meaning: newly diagnosed GD, antithyroid drugs for less than 3 months. PBMC RNA was the source of the TCR library. These data were also filed under a second study, of T cells in Graves' hyperthyroidism and ophthalmopathy.

The specimen comprised peripheral blood mononuclear cells (PBMCs), sampled at new diagnosis, from a patient treated with antithyroid drugs. These receptors originate from a man aged 25 to 45 with Graves disease.

This clonotype showed up many times. V and J are TRBV11-2 and TRBJ2-3, with D maybe TRBD2 (5 bases). Trimming removed 1 base at V and 2 bases at J, with 10 bases between. CDR3 length: 15 amino acids. CDR1 and CDR2 (germline): SGHAT, FQNNGV. CDR3 sequence reads: CASSLAAEVTDTQYF. In DNA, the CDR3 is TGTGCCAGCAGCTTAGCAGCGGAGGTCACAGATACGCAGTATTTT.

This clonotype was observed at least ten times. The chain employs TRBV2 and TRBJ2-7; 10 bases fit TRBD2. The germline gives CDR1 SNHLY, CDR2 FYNNEI. Trimming took 8 bases from V and 0 from J; bases not matched to a gene: 1. The CDR3 totals 13 residues. The CDR3 nucleotides are TGTGCCAGCGGACTAGCGGCCTCCTACGAGCAGTACTTC. This codes for CASGLAASYEQYF.

This clonotype was recorded a few times. The rearrangement links TRBV14 to TRBJ1-6; no definite D call. The V gene lost 1 base and the J gene lost 10 bases, with 11 bases spanning the gap. The length of the CDR3 is 14 residues. Germline V gene data show CDR1 as SGHDN and CDR2 as FVKESK. CDR3 sequence (DNA): TGTGCCAGCAGCCAAGTCGGGATTGAGTCACCCCTCCACTTT. Amino acids: CASSQVGIESPLHF.

V usage is TRBV19 and J usage is TRBJ1-2; D remains unclear. This CDR3 has 15 amino acids. V was trimmed by 0 bases and J by 0 bases, leaving 8 bases between them. Germline values: CDR1 LNHDA, CDR2 SQIVND (reference sequence). The CDR3 spells CASSIEGASNYGYTF. The CDR3, as DNA: TGTGCCAGTAGTATAGAGGGAGCCTCTAACTATGGCTACACCTTC.

Remarks on this clonotype: With a much larger clone just one base away, this may be a read error. V usage is TRBV11-1 and J usage is TRBJ2-5; tentative D call: TRBD1 (6 bases). The CDR3 consists of 20 residues. Germline V lookup: CDR1 SGHAT, CDR2 FQDESV (reference sequence). V shed 0 bases and J shed 4 bases, with 27 bases lying between them. CDR3 DNA sequence: TGTGCCAGCAGCTTAGCGCTCCGACCTCTATCAACTAGAGGGGGAGAGACCCAGTACTTC. This encodes CASSLALRPLSTRGGETQYF.

This clonotype was recorded a few times. CDR3 DNA sequence: TGTGCCTGGGTCCGGGACAGGGGGCGGTCGACCGGCTACACCTTC. It is translated as CAWVRDRGRSTGYTF. V and J are TRBV30 and TRBJ1-2; 12 bases are a match to TRBD1. Germline lookup yields CDR1 GTSNPN and CDR2 SVGIG (reference sequence). This CDR3 contains 15 residues. Losses at the gene ends were 5 bases for V and 8 bases for J; bases not matched to a gene: 12.

This clonotype was seen ten or more times. The genes are TRBV5-1 and TRBJ2-7, with 8 bases identical to TRBD2. With 4 bases clipped from V and 5 bases from J, the junction kept 5 bases outside the gene matches. This CDR3 comprises 13 residues. The germline V gene has CDR1 SGHRS and CDR2 YFSETQ. The CDR3 sequence: CASSGGLGNEQYF. The CDR3 DNA reads TGCGCCAGCAGCGGGGGACTAGGGAACGAGCAGTACTTC.

This clonotype has more than one count but fewer than ten. This chain joins TRBV20-1 and TRBJ2-3, with 11 bases aligning to TRBD2. Germline CDR1 is DFQATT and CDR2 is SNEGSKA (reference sequence). V lost 6 bases to trimming and J lost 6 bases; unmatched junction nucleotides: 8. The CDR3 length is 14 residues. The CDR3 protein is CSALSLAGGDTQYF. CDR3 bases: TGCAGTGCGTTAAGCCTAGCGGGAGGCGATACGCAGTATTTT.

This clonotype came up many times. The chain joins TRBV6-2 or TRBV6-3 to TRBJ2-1, with TRBD1 matching over 10 bases. Germline loops: CDR1 MNHEY, CDR2 SVGEGT. This CDR3 has 16 amino acids. Trimming took 5 bases from V and 9 from J; bases not matched to a gene: 13. CDR3 nucleotides: TGTGCCAGCAGTGACCCGACAGGGGGCCTTCTGAGTGAGCAGTTCTTC. Its protein is CASSDPTGGLLSEQFF.

The rearrangement joins TRBV5-8 to TRBJ1-5; 7 bases are a match to TRBD1. Germline CDR1 SGHTS, CDR2 YDEGEE. The CDR3 runs 15 residues. J gave up 4 bases and V 4 bases, and 8 bases lay outside the gene matches. The CDR3 loop is CASSTGTANNQPQHF. Here the CDR3 DNA reads TGTGCCAGCAGCACCGGGACAGCCAATAATCAGCCCCAGCATTTT.

The chain employs TRBV7-2 and TRBJ2-6, with TRBD2 as a possible D gene (6 bases). There are 17 residues in the CDR3. Trimming shortened V by 5 bases and J by 0 bases, and 14 bases separated the two germline ends. CDR1 is SGHTA and CDR2 is FQGNSA in the germline V gene. The CDR3 DNA is TGTGCCAGCAGCCCGCCGGGACTCCCCTCTGGGGCCAACGTCCTGACTTTC. Amino acids: CASSPPGLPSGANVLTF.

The table lists this clonotype with a few counts. V is TRBV27 and J is TRBJ2-7, with D tentatively TRBD2 (5 bases). Germline V lookup: CDR1 MNHEY, CDR2 SMNVEV (reference sequence). Trimming removed 2 bases from V and 4 bases from J, with 12 bases in between. The CDR3 spans 14 residues. The CDR3 region is CASSLKRGGYEQYF. As DNA, the CDR3 is TGTGCCAGCAGTTTAAAACGAGGAGGATACGAGCAGTACTTC.

This chain links TRBV19 with TRBJ1-6; D ambiguous. Germline lookup yields CDR1 LNHDA and CDR2 SQIVND (reference sequence). Deletions cut 5 bases from V and 13 bases from J, with 12 bases between. The CDR3 length is 12 residues. DNA for the CDR3: TGTGCCAGTAGTCCGAGGGCAGCTCCCCTCCACTTT. It specifies CASSPRAAPLHF. The whole variable domain, filled in from reference TRBV19 and TRBJ1-6, reads DGGITQSPKYLFRKEGQNVTLSCEQNLNHDAMYWYRQDPGQGLRLIYYSQIVNDFQKGDIAEGYSVSREKKESFPLTVTSAQKNPTAFYLCASSPRAAPLHFGNGTRLTVT.

This clonotype was found many times. The V call is TRBV11-3, the J call TRBJ1-1; weak D call: TRBD1 (5 bases). Germline CDR1 SGHNT, CDR2 YENEEA. The V end lost 1 base, the J end lost 4 bases, and 13 bases lay between the germline ends. The CDR3 is 15 amino acids. As DNA, the CDR3 is TGTGCCAGCAGCTTAGGGACGGGGCAGAGCACTGAAGCTTTCTTT. This gives the protein CASSLGTGQSTEAFF.

On this clonotype: This may be a read error: a much more frequent sequence differs by one nucleotide. V is TRBV2 and J is TRBJ1-2, with TRBD1 as a possible D gene (6 bases). The germline V and J ends were trimmed by 10 bases and 8 bases, with 20 bases remaining between them. The CDR3 length is 13 residues. From germline, CDR1 is SNHLY and CDR2 FYNNEI. The CDR3 region is CAIWGAGSEGYTF. The CDR3 region has the DNA TGTGCCATCTGGGGGGCAGGCTCGGAAGGCTACACCTTC.

This chain connects TRBV5-1 to TRBJ2-3, with 7 bases identical to TRBD2. Germline values: CDR1 SGHRS, CDR2 YFSETQ. The CDR3 runs 14 residues. Trimming cost V 3 bases and J 4 bases; bases outside gene matches: 5. The CDR3 DNA is TGCGCCAGCAGCTATAGACTAGCAGCAGATACGCAGTATTTT. Translation: CASSYRLAADTQYF.

This clonotype was recorded many times. This chain connects TRBV2 to TRBJ2-1; TRBD1 agrees at 8 bases. Looked up from germline, CDR1 is SNHLY and CDR2 is FYNNEI. The junction had 10 bases not matched to a gene; V was cut back by 10 bases and J by 5 bases. This CDR3 contains 14 residues. The CDR3 coding sequence is TGTGCCATCGCCCGGGACAGGACCAACAATGAGCAGTTCTTC. This translates into CAIARDRTNNEQFF.

This clonotype was detected many times. The V call is TRBV2, the J call TRBJ2-7; 10 positions match TRBD2. This CDR3 is 19 amino acids long. V gave up 5 bases and J gave up 5 bases; unmatched junction bases: 21. Germline values: CDR1 SNHLY, CDR2 FYNNEI. CDR3: CASSTPQVASGSILDEQYF. In DNA form, the CDR3 reads TGTGCCAGCAGTACGCCCCAGGTGGCTAGCGGGAGCATTTTGGACGAGCAGTACTTC.

This chain joins TRBV5-1 and TRBJ2-5, with D possibly being TRBD1 (6 bases). The CDR3 length is 17 residues. Germline V gene lookup returns CDR1 SGHRS and CDR2 YFSETQ. Trimming took off 0 bases at V and 5 bases at J, with 20 bases between the two ends. The CDR3 is CASSLGMGQTFGETQYF. The CDR3 DNA follows: TGCGCCAGCAGCTTGGGAATGGGACAAACCTTCGGGGAGACCCAGTACTTC. Full variable domain (remainder filled in from reference TRBV5-1 and TRBJ2-5): KAGVTQTPRYLIKTRGQQVTLSCSPISGHRSVSWYQQTPGQGLQFLFEYFSETQRNKGNFPGRFSGRQFSNSRSEMNVSTLELGDSALYLCASSLGMGQTFGETQYFGPGTRLLVL.

V gene TRBV20-1 combines with J gene TRBJ2-6, with 8 bases aligning to TRBD2. Germline CDR1 is DFQATT and CDR2 is SNEGSKA (reference sequence). Trimming took 2 bases from V and 0 from J; bases not matched to a gene: 12. The CDR3 is 19 amino acids. CDR3 loop: CSARPLPLAVNSGANVLTF. The DNA for the CDR3 is TGCAGTGCTAGACCCCTCCCACTAGCGGTGAACTCTGGGGCCAACGTCCTGACTTTC.

This clonotype was seen many times. This sequence joins TRBV2 and TRBJ2-5; D is uncertain. Trimming took 6 bases from V and 1 from J, leaving 15 bases between them. There are 15 residues in the CDR3. Per the germline V gene, CDR1 is SNHLY and CDR2 is FYNNEI. DNA of the CDR3: TGTGCCAGCAGCCCACGAGTGGGCATCCAAGAGACCCAGTACTTC. Protein: CASSPRVGIQETQYF.

This clonotype was observed many times. The chain joins TRBV7-8 to TRBJ2-3, with D hard to call. Germline CDR1 reads SGHVS; CDR2 reads FQNEAQ. V was cut by 1 base and J by 0 bases, with 11 bases left in between. The CDR3 has 16 residues. The CDR3 spells CASSLVSLLSTDTQYF. The CDR3 coding sequence is TGTGCCAGCAGCTTAGTAAGCCTACTTAGCACAGATACGCAGTATTTT.

This clonotype was observed many times. V gene TRBV20-1 combines with J gene TRBJ2-1; weak D call: TRBD2 (6 bases). In germline, CDR1 is DFQATT, CDR2 SNEGSKA (reference sequence). CDR3 length: 12 amino acids. V was clipped by 5 bases and J by 10 bases, with 15 bases between them. The CDR3 sequence: CSARTWGGEQFF. The CDR3 coding sequence is TGCAGTGCTCGAACCTGGGGAGGCGAGCAGTTCTTC.